The clone carrying this T cell receptor beta chain was detected many times. Antigen specificity is unknown. The sample originates from a study of T-cell reconstitution after alpha-beta-depleted transplantation in children. Library preparation (for TCRbeta) was performed with unique molecular identifiers. TCRdb called the PCR reads again in MiXCR, with one record for every CDR3 protein. The sample has about 420,000 distinct CDR3 sequences; roughly 17% are singletons. The study's findings and limits: The origin of alpha-beta T cells about two months after transplant was reportedly several hundred expanded graft clones.

CDR3 size: 10 residues. The clonotype originates from a boy younger than two who had a stem cell transplant for Wiskott-Aldrich syndrome, so the T cells may come from the graft donor. The chain recombines TRBV12-3 or TRBV12-4 with TRBJ2-1, with D hard to call. Sequenced here: PBMCs, mostly from graft donor cells, sampled 360 days after TCRalphabeta/CD19-depleted stem cell transplant. Here the CDR3 DNA reads TGTGACCACGAAGTAGATGAGCAGTTCTTC. Translating it yields CDHEVDEQFF.